The 23 T cell receptor beta chains in this list originate from one sample, sequenced in a study of CD8 T cells in ankylosing spondylitis. TCRdb independently ran MiXCR on the 5' RACE reads; one entry per CDR3 protein. The table includes about 360,000 distinct CDR3 sequences, approximately 15% detected once. Sequencing input: blood, either unsorted or a sorted T cell fraction (not recorded which). Receptors were obtained from a male donor with ankylosing spondylitis or in good health (not recorded which).

This clonotype has more than one count but fewer than ten. This chain uses TRBV5-1 with TRBJ2-7, with D unclear. From germline, CDR1 is SGHRS and CDR2 YFSETQ. With 5 bases removed from V and 1 base from J, the gap between germline ends came to 22 bases. The CDR3 covers 17 residues. The CDR3 coding sequence is TGCGCCAGCAGACCTAAGGGTGGGCCAGGAAGGTCCTACGAGCAGTACTTC. Encoded protein: CASRPKGGPGRSYEQYF.

The J gene is TRBJ2-5, the V gene TRBV27, with D unresolved. Germline V gene lookup returns CDR1 MNHEY and CDR2 SMNVEV (reference sequence). CDR3 length equals 15 residues. V dropped 8 bases and J dropped 2 bases, with 18 bases sitting between them. The chain's CDR3 is CASRRWAGTQETQYF. The DNA for the CDR3 is TGTGCCAGCCGTCGGTGGGCCGGTACTCAAGAGACCCAGTACTTC.

This clonotype was seen more than once but under ten times. The gene calls are TRBV27 and TRBJ2-7; 7 positions match TRBD1. Germline V gene sequence: CDR1 MNHEY, CDR2 SMNVEV (reference sequence). There are 13 residues in the CDR3. Losses at the gene ends were 6 bases for V and 5 bases for J; bases not matched to a gene: 7. CDR3 protein: CASRRQGINEQYF. For the CDR3, the DNA is TGTGCCAGCAGGCGACAGGGAATCAACGAGCAGTACTTC.

This clonotype has a count of ten or more. V usage is TRBV29-1 and J usage is TRBJ1-2, with TRBD1 matching 12 bases. Trimming at V came to 0 bases and at J to 6 bases, leaving 2 bases not matched to a gene. CDR3 length: 14 amino acids. Germline V lookup: CDR1 SQVTM, CDR2 ANQGSEA. As DNA, the CDR3 is TGCAGCGTTGAAGACTGGGACAGGGGGCATGGCTACACCTTC. Translation gives CSVEDWDRGHGYTF. The full variable domain, in which reference TRBV29-1 and TRBJ1-2 provide the parts outside the CDR3, is SAVISQKPSRDICQRGTSLTIQCQVDSQVTMMFWYRQQPGQSLTLIATANQGSEATYESGFVIDKFPISRPNLTFSTLTVSNMSPEDSSIYLCSVEDWDRGHGYTFGSGTRLTVV.

This chain connects TRBV28 to TRBJ2-7; 12 nucleotides match TRBD1. CDR3 length: 16 amino acids. CDR1 is MDHEN, CDR2 SYDVKM, per germline. V lost 4 bases to trimming and J lost 6 bases; unmatched junction nucleotides: 10. The CDR3 sequence: CASSYNLGTGGLEQYF. The CDR3 coding sequence is TGTGCCAGCAGTTACAACCTCGGGACAGGGGGCCTCGAGCAGTACTTC.

This clonotype has a handful of counts. This sequence joins TRBV12-3 or TRBV12-4 and TRBJ2-5, with D unresolved. The CDR3 length is 14 residues. V lost 5 bases and J lost 4, with 14 bases in between. CDR3 DNA sequence: TGTGCCAGCAGTCCGTCGGGCCCGGGAGAGACCCAGTACTTC. Encoded protein: CASSPSGPGETQYF.

This clonotype occurred a few times. J is TRBJ2-1 and V is TRBV5-1, with 8 nucleotides matching TRBD2. V dropped 4 bases and J dropped 6; count of bases not matched to a gene: 9. Germline V gene lookup returns CDR1 SGHRS and CDR2 YFSETQ. CDR3 size: 15 residues. Written as DNA, the CDR3 is TGCGCCAGCAGCCCTGGCGGGACTAGTCCCAATGAGCAGTTCTTC. Protein sequence: CASSPGGTSPNEQFF. Full variable domain (outside the CDR3, taken from reference TRBV5-1 and TRBJ2-1): KAGVTQTPRYLIKTRGQQVTLSCSPISGHRSVSWYQQTPGQGLQFLFEYFSETQRNKGNFPGRFSGRQFSNSRSEMNVSTLELGDSALYLCASSPGGTSPNEQFFGPGTRLTVL.

The chain uses TRBV6-1 and TRBJ2-7, with TRBD1 matching over 10 bases. CDR3 length: 14 residues. Trimming removed 6 bases from V and 4 bases from J; junction bases left unmatched: 6. Germline V CDR1 and CDR2: MNHNS, SASEGT. The CDR3 DNA sequence: TGTGCCAGCAGCCGGACAGGGGGAGAATACGAGCAGTACTTC. This sequence encodes CASSRTGGEYEQYF.

The chain recombines TRBV12-3 or TRBV12-4 with TRBJ2-7; tentatively, D is TRBD1 (7 bases). V was shortened by 3 bases and J by 5 bases, with 14 bases between the two germline ends. This CDR3 comprises 14 residues. The CDR3 nucleotides read TGTGCCAGCAGTTTTCAGGGGGGCTCTAACGAGCAGTACTTC. Its protein product is CASSFQGGSNEQYF.

The chain links TRBV28 to TRBJ2-1; D not resolved. Between the trimmed V and J ends, which lost 8 bases and 13 bases, there was a span of 18 bases. The CDR3 extends over 12 amino acids. Germline assignment: CDR1 MDHEN and CDR2 SYDVKM. The CDR3 bases are TGTGCCAGCGGGCCTAGGGCCGGACCCCAGTTCTTC. Residues: CASGPRAGPQFF.

This clonotype was observed a few times. This chain links TRBV2 with TRBJ2-4, with D uncertain. Germline V lookup: CDR1 SNHLY, CDR2 FYNNEI. CDR3 size: 16 residues. V shed 5 bases and J shed 8 bases, with 22 bases lying between them. The CDR3 DNA sequence: TGTGCCAGCAGTCTGGCGGCAGCGTCCCTTTGGGACATTCAGTACTTC. Its translation is CASSLAAASLWDIQYF.

The J gene is TRBJ2-7, the V gene TRBV7-2; the D gene is possibly TRBD1 (6 bases). Germline V gene lookup returns CDR1 SGHTA and CDR2 FQGNSA. V lost 1 base, J lost 1 base, and 11 bases lay in between. This CDR3 is built from 15 residues. The CDR3 nucleotides read TGTGCCAGCAGCTTAGAAGGGGGACGATCCTACGAGCAGTACTTC. This codes for CASSLEGGRSYEQYF. Variable domain in full (rest from reference TRBV7-2 and TRBJ2-7): GAGVSQSPSNKVTEKGKDVELRCDPISGHTALYWYRQSLGQGLEFLIYFQGNSAPDKSGLPSDRFSAERTGGSVSTLTIQRTQQEDSAVYLCASSLEGGRSYEQYFGPGTRLTVT.

The chain links TRBV5-1 to TRBJ2-3; 8 bases agree with TRBD1. Trimming at V came to 0 bases and at J to 4 bases, leaving 1 base not matched to a gene. This CDR3 comprises 14 residues. The germline V gene has CDR1 SGHRS and CDR2 YFSETQ. The CDR3 spells CASSLVQGADTQYF. The CDR3 nucleotides read TGCGCCAGCAGCTTGGTACAGGGGGCAGATACGCAGTATTTT. Looking up the rest from reference TRBV5-1 and TRBJ2-3 gives the full variable domain: KAGVTQTPRYLIKTRGQQVTLSCSPISGHRSVSWYQQTPGQGLQFLFEYFSETQRNKGNFPGRFSGRQFSNSRSEMNVSTLELGDSALYLCASSLVQGADTQYFGPGTRLTVL.

The chain employs TRBV6-6 and TRBJ2-5, with D perhaps given as TRBD1 or TRBD2 (6 bases each). Germline assignment: CDR1 MNHNY and CDR2 SVGAGI (reference sequence). V lost 7 bases and J 3 bases, leaving 9 bases between the germline ends. CDR3 length: 12 amino acids. This CDR3 is CASKGGEETQYF. CDR3 nucleotide sequence: TGTGCCAGCAAGGGGGGCGAAGAGACCCAGTACTTC.

This clonotype was observed many times. This chain uses TRBV6-1 with TRBJ1-2; D unresolved. The germline V gene encodes CDR1 MNHNS and CDR2 SASEGT. This CDR3 is 12 amino acids long. The V end was cut by 2 bases, the J end by 4 bases, with 5 bases between. CDR3: CASSERSYGYTF. The CDR3 nucleotides read TGTGCCAGCAGTGAACGATCCTATGGCTACACCTTC.

This sequence joins TRBV20-1 and TRBJ1-1; D unclear. From germline, CDR1 is DFQATT and CDR2 SNEGSKA (reference sequence). The ends were cut back, 0 bases at V and 1 base at J, with 12 bases in the middle. CDR3 length equals 15 residues. Written as DNA, the CDR3 is TGCAGTGCTAGAGATATTCCCGGAGGGAACACTGAAGCTTTCTTT. Its translation: CSARDIPGGNTEAFF.

This rearrangement joins TRBV5-1 to TRBJ2-5, with D perhaps given as TRBD1 or TRBD2 (5 bases each). The V end was cut by 3 bases, the J end by 3 bases, with 9 bases between. From germline, CDR1 is SGHRS and CDR2 YFSETQ. This CDR3 has 13 residues. The chain's CDR3 is CASSSGAKETQYF. CDR3 DNA sequence: TGCGCCAGCAGCTCCGGGGCAAAAGAGACCCAGTACTTC.

This clonotype came up once. The CDR3 reads CASSMVLSSYNEQFF. The CDR3 coding sequence is TGTGCCAGTAGTATGGTCCTGAGCTCCTACAATGAGCAGTTCTTC. The genes are TRBV19 and TRBJ2-1; D remains ambiguous. The V gene's germline CDR1 is LNHDA and CDR2 SQIVND (reference sequence). V was pared by 3 bases and J by 0 bases, with 9 bases between. CDR3 length equals 15 residues.

The rearrangement joins TRBV12-3 or TRBV12-4 to TRBJ1-3; TRBD1 matches at 7 bases. The trim removed 6 bases at V and 2 bases at J, leaving 10 bases unmatched. This CDR3 is built from 16 residues. The CDR3, as DNA: TGTGCCAGCAGCTTGGACGGACAGGCCCCTGGAAACACCATATATTTT. Translating gives CASSLDGQAPGNTIYF.

This clonotype occurred a few times. The rearrangement uses TRBV2 and TRBJ2-3; D remains unclear. The V end lost 6 bases, the J end lost 5 bases, and 9 bases lay between the germline ends. CDR3 length: 12 residues. The germline gives CDR1 SNHLY, CDR2 FYNNEI. Here the CDR3 reads CASSDTKDTQYF. CDR3 in DNA: TGTGCCAGCAGCGATACCAAAGATACGCAGTATTTT.

CDR3 amino acids: CAWRDRLFTDTQYF. The CDR3, as DNA: TGTGCCTGGAGGGACAGACTGTTCACAGATACGCAGTATTTT. The chain carries TRBV30 and TRBJ2-3; possible D gene TRBD1, 6 bases. Germline lookup yields CDR1 GTSNPN and CDR2 SVGIG (reference sequence). This CDR3 contains 14 residues. V dropped 3 bases and J dropped 2 bases, with 12 bases sitting between them.

The rearrangement joins TRBV5-1 to TRBJ1-1; D ambiguous. This CDR3 is 14 amino acids long. Germline CDR1 is SGHRS and CDR2 is YFSETQ. V was shortened by 0 bases and J by 2 bases, with 8 bases between the two germline ends. The CDR3 DNA sequence: TGCGCCAGCAGCTTGGTCGGGATAAACACTGAAGCTTTCTTT. It encodes CASSLVGINTEAFF.

This clonotype was picked up a small number of times. The chain couples TRBV2 to TRBJ1-2, with D maybe TRBD1 (5 bases). There are 13 residues in the CDR3. Germline values: CDR1 SNHLY, CDR2 FYNNEI. V lost 11 bases and J lost 6, with 19 bases in between. The CDR3 protein is CALKGTTYDGYTF. The CDR3 coding sequence is TGTGCCCTCAAAGGGACTACCTATGATGGCTACACCTTC.